The clone carrying this T cell receptor (beta chain) came up once. The data belong to a study of CD8 T cells in Susac syndrome. Random hexamers primed reverse transcription of about 0.45 to 1 ug RNA. One entry per CDR3 protein results from TCRdb running MiXCR on the immunoSEQ multiplex PCR reads. This sample has about 300,000 distinct CDR3 sequences, with 89% found just once. The sequenced material came from CD8+ T cells from PBMCs. This TCR was recovered from a human donor with multiple sclerosis.

CDR3 in amino acids: CASSLPSGAYNEQFF. The DNA for the CDR3 is TGTGCCAGCAGTTTACCTAGCGGGGCCTACAATGAGCAGTTCTTC. The chain employs TRBV12-3 or TRBV12-4 and TRBJ2-1, with 9 bases matching TRBD2. This CDR3 spans 15 amino acids. With 2 bases clipped from V and 2 bases from J, the junction kept 1 base outside the gene matches.